Following are 9 T cell receptor beta chains from one sample sequenced in a study of T cell repertoires in cytomegalovirus infection. TCRdb reprocessed the reads with MiXCR, giving one entry per CDR3 protein. The table lists hundreds of thousands of distinct CDR3 sequences, approximately 29% of them singletons. No antigen has been assigned to these receptors. The sample in question was cultured CD8+ T cells from PBMCs, obtained from culture after CMV antigen stimulation. These TCRs come from a human donor in good health (CMV status not recorded). Some clones in this sample may be carry-over from other donors' samples.

The rearrangement joins TRBV6-2 or TRBV6-3 to TRBJ2-2, with 8 bases matching TRBD1. The J segment lost 5 bases and the V segment lost 7 bases, leaving 9 bases of the junction unmatched. In germline, CDR1 is MNHEY, CDR2 SVGEGT. This CDR3 is 15 amino acids long. The CDR3 loop is CASIWTGPGTGELFF. CDR3 nucleotides: TGTGCCAGCATCTGGACAGGGCCAGGAACCGGGGAGCTGTTTTTT.

Concerning this clonotype: A single base separates this from a much larger clone, so it may be a read error. The chain links TRBV10-3 to TRBJ1-1; possible D gene TRBD1, 6 bases. Trimming removed 5 bases from V and 1 base from J, with 8 bases in between. The CDR3 has 13 amino acids. Germline CDR1 ENHRY, CDR2 SYGVKD. The CDR3 bases are TGTGCCATCAGTTCGGACAGGAACACTGAAGCTTTCTTT. This gives the protein CAISSDRNTEAFF.

There are a few counts of this clonotype. The chain combines TRBV6-5 with TRBJ2-3; 7 bases are a match to TRBD2. The junction had 11 bases not matched to a gene; V was cut back by 2 bases and J by 0 bases. The CDR3 is made up of 18 amino acids. Germline CDR1 MNHEY, CDR2 SVGAGI. The CDR3 DNA reads TGTGCCAGCAGTTACCCCTCCGGAAGCGGGGTTAGCACAGATACGCAGTATTTT. Amino acids: CASSYPSGSGVSTDTQYF.

The rearrangement links TRBV20-1 to TRBJ2-1; the match to TRBD2 covers 9 bases. J gave up 3 bases and V 3 bases, and 6 bases lay outside the gene matches. Germline-derived CDR1 and CDR2 are DFQATT and SNEGSKA (reference sequence). The CDR3 extends over 15 amino acids. CDR3 protein: CSASRLAEVYNEQFF. CDR3 nucleotides: TGCAGTGCTAGTAGACTAGCGGAGGTCTACAATGAGCAGTTCTTC.

The rearrangement uses TRBV29-1 and TRBJ2-2, with 8 bases identical to TRBD1. The germline V gene encodes CDR1 SQVTM and CDR2 ANQGSEA. This CDR3 region has 16 residues. V shed 0 bases, J shed 5 bases, and the junction held 8 bases outside the gene matches. The CDR3 DNA sequence: TGCAGCGTTGAAGATCTTGGAACAGGGGGGACCGGGGAGCTGTTTTTT. Protein sequence: CSVEDLGTGGTGELFF.

The chain combines TRBV15 with TRBJ2-7; D is unresolved. CDR1 is LNHNV and CDR2 is YYDKDF in the germline V gene (reference sequence). Between the trimmed V and J ends, which lost 0 bases and 3 bases, there was a span of 21 bases. This CDR3 is built from 18 residues. CDR3 sequence: CATSRDPPRSATDYEQYF. The CDR3 DNA reads TGTGCCACCAGCAGAGATCCCCCTCGCAGCGCAACTGACTACGAGCAGTACTTC.

The chain links TRBV6-5 to TRBJ2-5; TRBD1 is a possible D gene (6 bases). The CDR3 sequence is 17 residues long. The V gene lost 3 bases and the J gene lost 2 bases, with 19 bases spanning the gap. Per the germline V gene, CDR1 is MNHEY and CDR2 is SVGAGI. The DNA of the CDR3 is TGTGCCAGCAGTTATTCGACGTCTTGGGACACTCAAGAGACCCAGTACTTC. Translating gives CASSYSTSWDTQETQYF.

This sequence joins TRBV2 and TRBJ2-7, with D perhaps matching TRBD2 (6 bases). V was cut by 6 bases and J by 4 bases, with 10 bases left in between. CDR3 length: 12 residues. Looked up from germline, CDR1 is SNHLY and CDR2 is FYNNEI. CDR3 nucleotides: TGTGCCAGCAGGGGGGGACGATACGAGCAGTACGTC. Translating gives CASRGGRYEQYV.

This clonotype was detected only a few times. V usage is TRBV6-5 and J usage is TRBJ1-1, with D possibly matching TRBD1 (5 bases). Looked up from germline, CDR1 is MNHEY and CDR2 is SVGAGI. The ends were cut back, 2 bases at V and 7 bases at J, with 11 bases in the middle. This CDR3 comprises 13 residues. As DNA, the CDR3 is TGTGCCAGCAGTTACGGCAGGGCGAATGAAGCTTTCTTT. The encoded protein is CASSYGRANEAFF.